The source of this T cell receptor (beta chain) is a study of shared clonotypes between healthy human individuals. Overall study findings and caveats: Researchers sampled only blood; tissue repertoires likely differ.

Nashville, Tennessee was home to all donors, each a Caucasian adult. Germline assignment: CDR1 SGHRS and CDR2 YFSETQ. CDR3 length: 12 amino acids. V lost 0 bases, J lost 5 bases, and 5 bases lay in between. Across several immunoSEQ plates, the genomic DNA of each subset was split evenly. Original handling: Filtering differed because ImmunoSEQ produced junction-only sequences that carried no quality scores. Some clones are missing from TCRdb's copy, which holds only in-frame ones; the method was immunoSEQ multiplex PCR. V and J calls plus clone size are reproduced from that table; the DNA served to infer D and trimming. In the table there are over 400,000 clones, over 70% of which are singletons. This clone came up many times. The antigen is undetermined. At the DNA level, this CDR3 is encoded by other sequences in the same sample as well.

The chain is built from TRBV5-1 and TRBJ2-5, with unresolved D. Source material: PBMCs. This receptor was identified in a woman aged 35 to 49 in good health. Some clones in this sample may be carry-over from other donors' samples. Here the CDR3 reads CASSLAEETQYF. DNA for the CDR3: TGCGCCAGCAGCTTGGCCGAGGAGACCCAGTACTTC.